The present TCR beta chain was sequenced within a study of shared clonotypes between healthy human individuals. The wider study: The donor group consisted of a couple of women and three men, aged 18 to 49.

Deletions cut 8 bases from V and 3 bases from J, with 14 bases between. The CDR3 has 13 residues. Germline values: CDR1 WSHSY, CDR2 SAAADI. A remark on this clone: Its target is unknown.

The study, taken as a whole, reports: A handful of donors shared approximately 5% of their naive CD4 clonotypes. Among non-shared clonotypes, generation probabilities were lower than among those shared by all four donors. Limited genetic and exposure-history diversity came from having few donors.

Libraries were prepared by immunoSEQ multiplex PCR; TCRdb keeps only in-frame clonotypes and omits some of them. The table lists about 180,000 clones, roughly 91% of them singletons. Specimen: naive CD4+ T cells sorted from blood. Subset here: CD45RA+ positively selected. The chain carries TRBV10-2 and TRBJ2-7, with D tentatively TRBD1 (5 bases). This clonotype was sampled from a woman in her thirties in good health. Here the CDR3 DNA reads TGCGCCAGCCTGCCAAGGGGATTCTACGAGCAGTACTTC. Residues: CASLPRGFYEQYF.